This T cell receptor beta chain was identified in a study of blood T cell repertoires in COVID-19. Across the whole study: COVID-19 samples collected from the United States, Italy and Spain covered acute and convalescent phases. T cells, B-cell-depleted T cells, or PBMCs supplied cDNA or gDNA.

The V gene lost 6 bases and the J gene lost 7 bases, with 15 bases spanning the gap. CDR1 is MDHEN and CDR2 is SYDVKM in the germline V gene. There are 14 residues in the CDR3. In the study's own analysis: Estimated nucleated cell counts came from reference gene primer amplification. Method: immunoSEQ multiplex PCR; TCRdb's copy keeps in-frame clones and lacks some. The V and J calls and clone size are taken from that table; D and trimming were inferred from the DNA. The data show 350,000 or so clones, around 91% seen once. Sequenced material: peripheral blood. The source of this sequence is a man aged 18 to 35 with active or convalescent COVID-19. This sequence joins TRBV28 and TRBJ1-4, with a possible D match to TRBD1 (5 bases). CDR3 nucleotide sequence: TGTGCCAGCAGCGTTGGGGGGGATATTGAAAAACTGTTTTTT. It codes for CASSVGGDIEKLFF.